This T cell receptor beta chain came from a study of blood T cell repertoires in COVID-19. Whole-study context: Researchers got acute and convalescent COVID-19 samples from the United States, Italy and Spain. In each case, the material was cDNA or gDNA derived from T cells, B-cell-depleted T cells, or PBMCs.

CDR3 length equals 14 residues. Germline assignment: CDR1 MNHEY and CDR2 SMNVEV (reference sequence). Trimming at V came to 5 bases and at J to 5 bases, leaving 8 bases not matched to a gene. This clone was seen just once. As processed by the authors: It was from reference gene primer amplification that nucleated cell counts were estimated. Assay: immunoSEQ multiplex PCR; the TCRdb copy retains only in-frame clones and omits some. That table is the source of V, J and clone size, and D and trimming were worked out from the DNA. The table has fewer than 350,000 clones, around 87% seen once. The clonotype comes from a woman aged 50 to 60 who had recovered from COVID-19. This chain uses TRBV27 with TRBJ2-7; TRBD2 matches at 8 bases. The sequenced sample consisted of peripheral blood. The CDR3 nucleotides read TGTGCCAGCAGTCCCTTAGCGGGGATTAACGAGCAGTACTTC. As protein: CASSPLAGINEQYF.